A selection of T cell receptor beta chains follows, all from one sample in a study of T cells after yellow fever vaccination. MiXCR, run by TCRdb on the 5' RACE reads, gives a single entry per CDR3 protein. The sample consists of 300,000 to 400,000 distinct CDR3 sequences, over 5% of them appearing once. Sequenced here: PBMCs, sampled 5 days after the yellow fever booster vaccination. The receptors originated from a man aged 30-40 years who received the YFV17D yellow fever vaccine. CDR3s include the opening cysteine and the closing phenylalanine or tryptophan. Each record gives: D gene, clone size, V gene, J gene, CDR3 DNA, CDR3 protein. D genes are given only for firm matches. Only part of the rows carry a size: once, few, many, or a class if the clone is expanded.

d_call: -
clone_size: -
v_call: TRBV19
j_call: TRBJ1-2
cdr3_nt: TGTGCCAGTAGTATACTCGGGACACTATATGGCTACACCTTC
cdr3_aa: CASSILGTLYGYTF

d_call: TRBD2
clone_size: -
v_call: TRBV6-2/TRBV6-3
j_call: TRBJ2-2
cdr3_nt: TGTGCCAGCAGTTACTCGAAGAGCGGGAGGGCCTGGGGTACCGGGGAGCTGTTTTTT
cdr3_aa: CASSYSKSGRAWGTGELFF

d_call: -
clone_size: -
v_call: TRBV7-6
j_call: TRBJ2-1
cdr3_nt: TGTGCCAGCAGCTTAAGCAGGGGCGTATATCTAGCCAATGAGCAGTTCTTC
cdr3_aa: CASSLSRGVYLANEQFF

d_call: TRBD1
clone_size: few
v_call: TRBV27
j_call: TRBJ2-3
cdr3_nt: TGTGCCAGCTCCAAAAGCGCGGGCTCTCACAGGGGGCGCGTAGATACGCAGTATTTT
cdr3_aa: CASSKSAGSHRGRVDTQYF

d_call: -
clone_size: few
v_call: TRBV7-2
j_call: TRBJ2-3
cdr3_nt: TGTGCCAGCAGCCCATCGCGGGGCCCAGATACGCAGTATTTT
cdr3_aa: CASSPSRGPDTQYF

d_call: -
clone_size: many
v_call: TRBV14
j_call: TRBJ2-1
cdr3_nt: TGTGCCAGCAGCCCGGGACTGAAAGTCGACAATGAGCAGTTCTTC
cdr3_aa: CASSPGLKVDNEQFF

d_call: TRBD2
clone_size: few
v_call: TRBV7-8
j_call: TRBJ2-1
cdr3_nt: TGTGCCAGCAGCTTTCATAGCGGGGGGGGATACAATGAGCAGTTCTTC
cdr3_aa: CASSFHSGGGYNEQFF

d_call: TRBD2
clone_size: -
v_call: TRBV5-1
j_call: TRBJ2-3
cdr3_nt: TGCGCCAGCAGCCCGAAACCTAGCGGGAGGTTGACAGATACGCAGTATTTT
cdr3_aa: CASSPKPSGRLTDTQYF

d_call: -
clone_size: few
v_call: TRBV20-1
j_call: TRBJ1-6
cdr3_nt: TGCAGTGCTGGGGGGAGGCAGACGTATAATTCACCCCTCCACTTT
cdr3_aa: CSAGGRQTYNSPLHF

d_call: -
clone_size: -
v_call: TRBV7-2
j_call: TRBJ2-7
cdr3_nt: TGTGCCAGCAACCAAAACAGGGCGTCCTACGAGCAGTACTTC
cdr3_aa: CASNQNRASYEQYF

d_call: TRBD2
clone_size: few
v_call: TRBV7-9
j_call: TRBJ2-5
cdr3_nt: TGTGCCAGCAGCCTACCATTAAAGAATGACGGCGGGGGGACCCAGTACTTC
cdr3_aa: CASSLPLKNDGGGTQYF

d_call: -
clone_size: few
v_call: TRBV5-1
j_call: TRBJ2-2
cdr3_nt: TGCGCCAGCAGCTTGACTAGCAAGTCCACCGGGGAGCTGTTTTTT
cdr3_aa: CASSLTSKSTGELFF

d_call: -
clone_size: many
v_call: TRBV5-1
j_call: TRBJ2-3
cdr3_nt: TGTGCCAGCAGCTTCGGAGATACGCAGTATTTT
cdr3_aa: CASSFGDTQYF

d_call: -
clone_size: many
v_call: TRBV7-9
j_call: TRBJ2-3
cdr3_nt: TGTGCCAGCAGCTACGCGGGGGATACGCAGTATTTT
cdr3_aa: CASSYAGDTQYF

d_call: TRBD1
clone_size: few
v_call: TRBV7-9
j_call: TRBJ2-7
cdr3_nt: TGTGCCAGCAGCTCTACAGGGGCGGATGCCTACGAGCAGTACTTC
cdr3_aa: CASSSTGADAYEQYF

d_call: TRBD2
clone_size: -
v_call: TRBV18
j_call: TRBJ2-3
cdr3_nt: TGTGCCAGCTCACCGCGGACTAGCCGAGGGACCACAGATACGCAGTATTTT
cdr3_aa: CASSPRTSRGTTDTQYF

d_call: -
clone_size: many
v_call: TRBV20-1
j_call: TRBJ2-2
cdr3_nt: TGCAGCGCCCAACCGACTTACGGGGAGCTGTTTTTT
cdr3_aa: CSAQPTYGELFF

d_call: -
clone_size: many
v_call: TRBV5-1
j_call: TRBJ2-2
cdr3_nt: TGCGCCAGCAGCTACGGAGTGAACACCGGGGAGCTGTTTTTT
cdr3_aa: CASSYGVNTGELFF

d_call: TRBD1
clone_size: few
v_call: TRBV20-1
j_call: TRBJ1-2
cdr3_nt: TGCAGTGCTCCCACAGGGGGCTATGGCTACACCTTC
cdr3_aa: CSAPTGGYGYTF

d_call: TRBD1
clone_size: many
v_call: TRBV28
j_call: TRBJ2-7
cdr3_nt: TGTGCCAGCAGGACAGGGGGCACCGAGCAGTACTTC
cdr3_aa: CASRTGGTEQYF

d_call: TRBD2
clone_size: many
v_call: TRBV7-2
j_call: TRBJ2-7
cdr3_nt: TGTGCCAGCAGCTTAAGGGCGGGAGGGTACTACGAGCAGTACTTC
cdr3_aa: CASSLRAGGYYEQYF

d_call: TRBD2
clone_size: many
v_call: TRBV5-1
j_call: TRBJ2-7
cdr3_nt: TGCGCCAGCAGCGAAGGACTAGGTCGGTACGAGCAGTACTTC
cdr3_aa: CASSEGLGRYEQYF

d_call: -
clone_size: many
v_call: TRBV2
j_call: TRBJ2-2
cdr3_nt: TGTGCCACTAGGGACAGAGCGGGGACCGGGGAGCTGTTTTTT
cdr3_aa: CATRDRAGTGELFF

d_call: -
clone_size: many
v_call: TRBV7-8
j_call: TRBJ2-6
cdr3_nt: TGTGCCAGCAGCCCCCTTTTGGGCGGGGCCAACGTCCTGACTTTC
cdr3_aa: CASSPLLGGANVLTF

d_call: TRBD1
clone_size: many
v_call: TRBV6-5
j_call: TRBJ1-1
cdr3_nt: TGTGCCAGCAGTTACGAGTACAGGGGGGGCACTGAAGCTTTCTTT
cdr3_aa: CASSYEYRGGTEAFF

d_call: -
clone_size: -
v_call: TRBV7-8
j_call: TRBJ2-1
cdr3_nt: TGTGCCAGCAGCTTGCAGGTCTCCTACAATGAGCAGTTCTTC
cdr3_aa: CASSLQVSYNEQFF

d_call: TRBD2
clone_size: -
v_call: TRBV2
j_call: TRBJ2-5
cdr3_nt: TGTGCCAGCCTTTCCCTAGCGGGAGATGTACAAGAGACCCAGTACTTC
cdr3_aa: CASLSLAGDVQETQYF

d_call: -
clone_size: few
v_call: TRBV20-1
j_call: TRBJ2-4
cdr3_nt: TGCAGTGCTGGAACCAGACTTACAGCCAAAAACATTCAGTACTTC
cdr3_aa: CSAGTRLTAKNIQYF

d_call: -
clone_size: few
v_call: TRBV20-1
j_call: TRBJ2-5
cdr3_nt: TGCAGTGCTAGGGACCGGACAACCGCCCAAGAGACCCAGTACTTC
cdr3_aa: CSARDRTTAQETQYF

d_call: -
clone_size: many
v_call: TRBV3-1
j_call: TRBJ2-7
cdr3_nt: TGTGCCAGCAGCTCTAAACATACAGGGAGCTCCTACGAGCAGTACTTC
cdr3_aa: CASSSKHTGSSYEQYF

d_call: -
clone_size: -
v_call: TRBV7-2
j_call: TRBJ1-1
cdr3_nt: TGTGCCAGCAGCTTTACCCTGGGGAACACTGAAGCTTTCTTT
cdr3_aa: CASSFTLGNTEAFF

d_call: -
clone_size: -
v_call: TRBV7-8
j_call: TRBJ2-1
cdr3_nt: TGTGCCAGCAGCTTCGACAGGATAGGCAATGAGCAGTTCTTC
cdr3_aa: CASSFDRIGNEQFF

d_call: TRBD2
clone_size: few
v_call: TRBV6-5
j_call: TRBJ2-1
cdr3_nt: TGTGCCAGCACTTCGACTAGCGGGAGGGCCATCTCCTACAATGAGCAGTTCTTC
cdr3_aa: CASTSTSGRAISYNEQFF

d_call: -
clone_size: -
v_call: TRBV14
j_call: TRBJ2-2
cdr3_nt: TGTGCCAGCAGCCAAGTGACGAACACCGGGGAGCTGTTTTTT
cdr3_aa: CASSQVTNTGELFF

d_call: TRBD2
clone_size: many
v_call: TRBV28
j_call: TRBJ2-1
cdr3_nt: TGTGCCAGCAGTTTATTGTCTAGCGGACATAGGAATGAGCAGTTCTTC
cdr3_aa: CASSLLSSGHRNEQFF

d_call: -
clone_size: -
v_call: TRBV12-3/TRBV12-4
j_call: TRBJ2-3
cdr3_nt: TGTGCCAGCAGTCCCGCCTCGGACCCTTTCACAGATACGCAGTATTTT
cdr3_aa: CASSPASDPFTDTQYF

d_call: -
clone_size: -
v_call: TRBV12-3/TRBV12-4
j_call: TRBJ2-4
cdr3_nt: TGTGCCATCAGTTTAGCGCAGCGAAGGGGCATAGCCAAAAACATTCAGTACTTC
cdr3_aa: CAISLAQRRGIAKNIQYF

d_call: -
clone_size: many
v_call: TRBV12-3/TRBV12-4
j_call: TRBJ2-5
cdr3_nt: TGTGCCAGCAGTCCCCAGGAGGGGGTTCAAGAGACCCAGTACTTC
cdr3_aa: CASSPQEGVQETQYF

d_call: TRBD1
clone_size: few
v_call: TRBV29-1
j_call: TRBJ1-1
cdr3_nt: TGCAGCGTTGTGGGACAGTCGGTCACTGAAGCTTTCTTT
cdr3_aa: CSVVGQSVTEAFF

d_call: TRBD2
clone_size: many
v_call: TRBV30
j_call: TRBJ2-1
cdr3_nt: TGTGCCTCCCAGCGGGAGCGCGGGGAGCAGTTCTTC
cdr3_aa: CASQRERGEQFF

d_call: -
clone_size: many
v_call: TRBV7-9
j_call: TRBJ1-5
cdr3_nt: TGTGCCAGCGAGGGGGGCGGCAATCAGCCCCAGCATTTT
cdr3_aa: CASEGGGNQPQHF

d_call: TRBD1
clone_size: many
v_call: TRBV20-1
j_call: TRBJ2-3
cdr3_nt: TGCAGTGCGGAGGTGCGGACAGGAACAGATACGCAGTATTTT
cdr3_aa: CSAEVRTGTDTQYF

d_call: -
clone_size: few
v_call: TRBV12-3/TRBV12-4
j_call: TRBJ2-7
cdr3_nt: TGTGCCAGCAGAACCCCAGGGAACGAGCAGTACTTC
cdr3_aa: CASRTPGNEQYF

d_call: -
clone_size: -
v_call: TRBV30
j_call: TRBJ1-2
cdr3_nt: TGTGCCTGGAGAGGAACAGGGCTCGGCTATGGCTACACCTTC
cdr3_aa: CAWRGTGLGYGYTF

d_call: -
clone_size: few
v_call: TRBV4-3
j_call: TRBJ2-3
cdr3_nt: TGCGCCAGCAGCCAAGATAATCCTAGCGTCACAGATACGCAGTATTTT
cdr3_aa: CASSQDNPSVTDTQYF

d_call: -
clone_size: many
v_call: TRBV6-5
j_call: TRBJ2-1
cdr3_nt: TGTGCCAGCAGTTACGGGTCGCGAGGATCGTACAATGAGCAGTTCTTC
cdr3_aa: CASSYGSRGSYNEQFF

d_call: -
clone_size: many
v_call: TRBV5-1
j_call: TRBJ2-7
cdr3_nt: TGCGCCAGCAGCTTGGCCGCGACAATCGGCTACGAGCAGTACTTC
cdr3_aa: CASSLAATIGYEQYF

d_call: -
clone_size: many
v_call: TRBV6-5
j_call: TRBJ1-4
cdr3_nt: TGTGCCAGCAGTTACTCGATAGCAACTAATGAAAAACTGTTTTTT
cdr3_aa: CASSYSIATNEKLFF

d_call: -
clone_size: few
v_call: TRBV6-1
j_call: TRBJ1-6
cdr3_nt: TGTGCCAGCAGGACCCAGGGACGGAATTCACCCCTCCACTTT
cdr3_aa: CASRTQGRNSPLHF

d_call: -
clone_size: few
v_call: TRBV12-3/TRBV12-4
j_call: TRBJ2-1
cdr3_nt: TGTGCCAGCAGTTTAACGGGCTCGGGAGCTGAGCAGTTCTTC
cdr3_aa: CASSLTGSGAEQFF

d_call: TRBD1
clone_size: many
v_call: TRBV29-1
j_call: TRBJ1-2
cdr3_nt: TGCAGCGTTGCCGGCAGGGGGGTTGGCTACACCTTC
cdr3_aa: CSVAGRGVGYTF

d_call: TRBD1
clone_size: many
v_call: TRBV7-2
j_call: TRBJ2-7
cdr3_nt: TGTGCCAGCAGCCACCCGGGACAGACCTACGAGCAGTACTTC
cdr3_aa: CASSHPGQTYEQYF

d_call: -
clone_size: -
v_call: TRBV9
j_call: TRBJ1-6
cdr3_nt: TGTGCCAGCAGCTTTGGGACGACCGATTCACCCCTCCACTTT
cdr3_aa: CASSFGTTDSPLHF

d_call: -
clone_size: -
v_call: TRBV29-1
j_call: TRBJ2-1
cdr3_nt: TGCAGCGTTGGTCGGGAGCCCCATGAGCAGTTCTTC
cdr3_aa: CSVGREPHEQFF

d_call: -
clone_size: -
v_call: TRBV5-4
j_call: TRBJ1-5
cdr3_nt: TGTGCCAGCAGCTTGGAAGGGAAAAATCAGCCCCAGCATTTT
cdr3_aa: CASSLEGKNQPQHF

d_call: -
clone_size: many
v_call: TRBV20-1
j_call: TRBJ1-5
cdr3_nt: TGCAGTGCTAAAGGGGTGACACAGCCCCAGCATTTT
cdr3_aa: CSAKGVTQPQHF

d_call: -
clone_size: many
v_call: TRBV6-1
j_call: TRBJ2-5
cdr3_nt: TGTGCCAGCAGTGAGAGGGCTGAGACCCAGTACTTC
cdr3_aa: CASSERAETQYF

d_call: TRBD2
clone_size: many
v_call: TRBV5-1
j_call: TRBJ2-1
cdr3_nt: TGCGCCAGCAGCTCTACTAGCGGCTCCTACAATGAGCAGTTCTTC
cdr3_aa: CASSSTSGSYNEQFF

d_call: -
clone_size: few
v_call: TRBV7-2
j_call: TRBJ2-5
cdr3_nt: TGTGCCAGCAGCTATTTACAGATTCAAGAGACCCAGTACTTC
cdr3_aa: CASSYLQIQETQYF